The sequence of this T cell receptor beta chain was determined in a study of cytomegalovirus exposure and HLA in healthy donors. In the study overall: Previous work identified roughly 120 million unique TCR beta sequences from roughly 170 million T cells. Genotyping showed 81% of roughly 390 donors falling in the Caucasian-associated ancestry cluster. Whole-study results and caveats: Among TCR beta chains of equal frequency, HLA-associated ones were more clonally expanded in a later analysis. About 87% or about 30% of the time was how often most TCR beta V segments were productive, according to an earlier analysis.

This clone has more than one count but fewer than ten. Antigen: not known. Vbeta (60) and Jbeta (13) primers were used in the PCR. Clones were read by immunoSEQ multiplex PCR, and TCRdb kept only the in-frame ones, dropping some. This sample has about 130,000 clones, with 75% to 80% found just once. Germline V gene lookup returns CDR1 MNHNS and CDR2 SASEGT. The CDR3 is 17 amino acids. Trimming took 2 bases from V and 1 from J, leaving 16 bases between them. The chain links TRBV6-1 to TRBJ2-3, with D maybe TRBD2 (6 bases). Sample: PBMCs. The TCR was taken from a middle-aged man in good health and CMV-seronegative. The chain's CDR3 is CASSEFLRGSRTDTQYF. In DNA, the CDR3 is TGTGCCAGCAGTGAATTTTTACGGGGGTCTCGCACAGATACGCAGTATTTT.